One sample yielded the 29 T cell receptor beta chains listed below, sequenced in a study of vaccination effects on CD4 cells after COVID-19. Measured with immunoSEQ multiplex PCR; TCRdb has only the in-frame clones, and not every one. Altogether about 24,000 clones are present, about 74% being singletons, with the ten largest covering less than 3.5%. Expansion of antigen-specific CD4+ T cells with viral peptide pools was carried out by the ViraFEST assay before sequencing. When around nine days of culture had elapsed, CD4+ T cells were isolated. Vaccine recipients lacked prior SARS-CoV-2 infection and had negative nucleocapsid antibodies. Which antigens these TCRs recognize remains unknown. The specimen was CD4+ T cells from PBMCs cultured with SARS-CoV-2 spike peptides, collected before COVID-19 vaccination. Source of these receptors: a human donor who received a COVID-19 vaccine.

This clone appeared a few times. This chain uses TRBV5-1 with TRBJ2-2, with 8 bases lining up with TRBD1. The V and J ends lost 5 bases and 5 bases, in that order; junction bases with no gene match: 8. CDR3 length: 15 residues. The germline gives CDR1 SGHRS, CDR2 YFSETQ. The CDR3 coding sequence is TGCGCCAGCAGTACGGGACAGGCGGGGACCGGGGAGCTGTTTTTT. Protein product: CASSTGQAGTGELFF.

The sample holds one count of this clone. This sequence joins TRBV19 and TRBJ1-2; 7 bases map to TRBD1. The CDR3 runs 16 residues. With 0 bases clipped from V and 3 bases from J, the junction kept 7 bases outside the gene matches. Germline CDR1 reads LNHDA; CDR2 reads SQIVND (reference sequence). CDR3 DNA: TGTGCCAGTAGTATAGAAAGAGGGGGCCAGTACTATGGCTACACCTTC. Protein product: CASSIERGGQYYGYTF.

The rearrangement joins TRBV5-1 to TRBJ1-1, with D uncertain. From germline, CDR1 is SGHRS and CDR2 YFSETQ. The CDR3 is 13 residues long. With 0 bases removed from V and 1 base from J, the gap between germline ends came to 4 bases. Here the CDR3 DNA reads TGCGCCAGCAGCTTGGAACAGAACACTGAAGCTTTCTTT. Translating it yields CASSLEQNTEAFF.

This sequence joins TRBV5-1 and TRBJ2-7; TRBD1 might be the D (5 bases). Germline CDR1 and CDR2: SGHRS and YFSETQ. Trimming took off 4 bases at V and 4 bases at J, with 15 bases between the two ends. This CDR3 is built from 14 residues. The CDR3 coding sequence is TGCGCCAGCAGCGCCTCGACAGTAATTTACGAGCAGTACTTC. Its protein is CASSASTVIYEQYF.

The chain employs TRBV7-9 and TRBJ1-5, with TRBD1 as a possible D gene (5 bases). CDR1 and CDR2 from the germline V gene are SEHNR and FQNEAQ (reference sequence). The CDR3 loop spans 16 amino acids. V was pared by 5 bases and J by 4 bases, with 18 bases between. The CDR3 nucleotides are TGTGCCAGCAGCGCAACCCGACAGAGTGGGAATCAGCCCCAGCATTTT. Protein: CASSATRQSGNQPQHF.

The chain carries TRBV7-9 and TRBJ2-4; D perhaps matches TRBD2 (5 bases). Germline lookup yields CDR1 SEHNR and CDR2 FQNEAQ (reference sequence). The V gene lost 0 bases and the J gene lost 8 bases, with 8 bases spanning the gap. The CDR3 length is 13 residues. The chain's CDR3 is CASSLAMRDIQYF. The CDR3 DNA sequence: TGTGCCAGCAGCTTAGCTATGAGGGACATTCAGTACTTC.

V usage is TRBV7-9 and J usage is TRBJ2-7, with 11 nucleotides matching TRBD2. The CDR3 covers 15 residues. The V and J ends lost 5 bases and 4 bases, in that order; junction bases with no gene match: 7. The V gene's germline CDR1 is SEHNR and CDR2 FQNEAQ (reference sequence). The CDR3 coding sequence is TGTGCCAGCAGCAATACTAGCGGGGGTCGGTACGAGCAGTACTTC. Its protein is CASSNTSGGRYEQYF.

On this clone: A much larger clone sits a single nucleotide away, making a read error possible. The CDR3 here is CASSPEDSPHETQYF. The CDR3 DNA follows: TGCGCCAGCAGCCCTGAGGACAGCCCACATGAGACCCAGTACTTC. The chain has TRBV4-1 and TRBJ2-5, with D maybe TRBD1 (6 bases). The CDR3 is 15 residues long. Germline V gene lookup returns CDR1 MGHRA and CDR2 YSYEKL. V was pared by 4 bases and J by 5 bases, with 17 bases between.

CDR3 sequence: CASSNIRWTFLAKNIQYF. The CDR3 DNA sequence: TGTGCCAGCAGCAACATCAGGTGGACTTTTCTAGCCAAAAACATTCAGTACTTC. The chain links TRBV7-2 to TRBJ2-4; D is perhaps TRBD2 (5 bases). The CDR3 runs 18 residues. Between the trimmed V and J ends, which lost 5 bases and 0 bases, there was a span of 20 bases. Germline-derived CDR1 and CDR2 are SGHTA and FQGNSA.

This clone was picked up a small number of times. This chain joins TRBV5-1 and TRBJ2-1; 9 bases map to TRBD2. Germline lookup yields CDR1 SGHRS and CDR2 YFSETQ. V gave up 0 bases and J gave up 8 bases; unmatched junction bases: 12. This CDR3 comprises 17 residues. The CDR3 coding sequence is TGCGCCAGCAGCTTGGATAGAGGGTCCGCGGGAGGGGATGAGCAGTTCTTC. This sequence encodes CASSLDRGSAGGDEQFF.

This clone was counted a single time. The CDR3 bases are TGCGCCAGCAGACAAGACAGGGTTGGGTGGGTCACTGAAGCTTTCTTT. This codes for CASRQDRVGWVTEAFF. The chain joins TRBV5-1 to TRBJ1-1; 7 positions match TRBD1. The CDR3 is 16 amino acids. CDR1 SGHRS and CDR2 YFSETQ come from the germline V gene. Losses at the gene ends were 5 bases for V and 4 bases for J; bases not matched to a gene: 14.

The gene calls are TRBV2 and TRBJ1-2; TRBD1 agrees at 8 bases. This CDR3 is 14 amino acids long. After removal of 6 bases from V and 2 bases from J, the junction contained 5 bases not matched to a gene. Germline V gene lookup returns CDR1 SNHLY and CDR2 FYNNEI. The CDR3 reads CASSLGQENYGYTF. The CDR3 nucleotides read TGTGCCAGCAGCTTGGGACAGGAGAACTATGGCTACACCTTC.

The genes are TRBV5-6 and TRBJ1-6; tentatively, D is TRBD1 (6 bases). Germline V gene lookup returns CDR1 SGHDT and CDR2 YYEEEE. Between the trimmed V and J ends, which lost 4 bases and 11 bases, there was a span of 22 bases. This CDR3 has 16 amino acids. In DNA form, the CDR3 reads TGTGCCAGCAGCCCCGGAGGATGGGGGGCCGAGGCACCCCTCCACTTT. Amino acids: CASSPGGWGAEAPLHF.

This clone was detected once. The rearrangement joins TRBV20-1 to TRBJ2-1; 11 bases match TRBD2. The CDR3 totals 11 residues. CDR1 and CDR2 (germline): DFQATT, SNEGSKA (reference sequence). The CDR3 nucleotides read TGCAGCCCTAGCGGGGGGAATGAGCAGTTCTTC. This gives the protein CSPSGGNEQFF.

The chain uses TRBV11-3 and TRBJ2-3; 8 bases map to TRBD2. V lost 0 bases and J lost 4; bases outside the gene matches: 3. The germline CDR1 and CDR2 sequences are SGHNT and YENEEA. The CDR3 contains 15 residues. DNA of the CDR3: TGTGCCAGCAGCTTAGATCCCGGGGGGGCAGATACGCAGTATTTT. Its protein product is CASSLDPGGADTQYF.

V gene TRBV27 combines with J gene TRBJ2-7; TRBD1 aligns across 10 bases. This CDR3 has 17 amino acids. CDR1 and CDR2 (germline): MNHEY, SMNVEV (reference sequence). V lost 5 bases to trimming and J lost 4 bases; unmatched junction nucleotides: 14. CDR3 bases: TGTGCCAGCAGTACGGCGGGACAGGGGAAAGGATGGTACGAGCAGTACTTC. Amino acids: CASSTAGQGKGWYEQYF.

This clone has just a few counts. This rearrangement joins TRBV6-5 to TRBJ2-2; D uncertain. This CDR3 region has 14 residues. The ends were cut back, 6 bases at V and 0 bases at J, with 8 bases in the middle. CDR1 is MNHEY and CDR2 is SVGAGI in the germline V gene. CDR3 in DNA: TGTGCCAGCAGCGATACAGCGAACACCGGGGAGCTGTTTTTT. It translates to CASSDTANTGELFF.

The chain links TRBV3-1 (or the pseudogene TRBV3-2) to TRBJ1-5; D unresolved. Between the trimmed V and J ends, which lost 1 base and 4 bases, there was a span of 11 bases. The length of the CDR3 is 15 residues. Germline values: CDR1 LGHDT, CDR2 YNNKEL (reference sequence). The CDR3 DNA follows: TGTGCCAGCAGCCAAGGTACTGGTGCTAATCAGCCCCAGCATTTT. Protein sequence: CASSQGTGANQPQHF.

CDR3 bases: TGTGCCAGCAGCTTCCCTAGCGGGAGGGGCACAGATACGCAGTATTTT. It translates to CASSFPSGRGTDTQYF. This chain links TRBV5-4 with TRBJ2-3, with 12 bases lining up with TRBD2. In germline, CDR1 is SGHNT, CDR2 YYREEE (reference sequence). With 2 bases clipped from V and 1 base from J, the junction kept 2 bases outside the gene matches. The CDR3 extends over 16 amino acids.

The genes are TRBV30 and TRBJ2-5, with D maybe TRBD2 (5 bases). V lost 2 bases and J lost 2, with 9 bases in between. The CDR3 is 13 amino acids. CDR1 is GTSNPN and CDR2 is SVGIG in the germline V gene (reference sequence). CDR3 DNA: TGTGCCTGGAGTCGAAGGGAGCAAGAGACCCAGTACTTC. It codes for CAWSRREQETQYF.

This clone was counted a few times. This rearrangement joins TRBV11-3 to TRBJ2-1; tentative D call: TRBD2 (6 bases). The CDR3 totals 14 residues. Germline loops: CDR1 SGHNT, CDR2 YENEEA. V gave up 5 bases and J gave up 9 bases, with 17 bases separating them. CDR3 region: CASSPMEGGGEQFF. The CDR3 bases are TGTGCCAGCAGCCCCATGGAGGGAGGAGGTGAGCAGTTCTTC.

This clone came up a few times. The chain couples TRBV27 to TRBJ2-2; tentative D call: TRBD1 (5 bases). The V gene's germline CDR1 is MNHEY and CDR2 SMNVEV (reference sequence). CDR3 size: 14 residues. V dropped 5 bases and J dropped 2 bases, with 9 bases sitting between them. CDR3 bases: TGTGCCAGCAGTGCCGACAGCAACACCGGGGAGCTGTTTTTT. Translating it yields CASSADSNTGELFF.

The V and J genes are TRBV18 and TRBJ1-5; 11 nucleotides agree with TRBD1. Germline V lookup: CDR1 KGHSH, CDR2 LQKENI. J lost 11 bases, V lost 6 bases, and 12 bases had no gene match. The CDR3 is made up of 15 amino acids. CDR3 residues: CASSGQGAPSSAQHF. DNA of the CDR3: TGTGCCAGCTCCGGACAGGGGGCTCCCTCATCAGCCCAGCATTTT.

The chain carries TRBV12-3 or TRBV12-4 and TRBJ2-1; D gene uncertain. The CDR3 extends over 13 amino acids. V was shortened by 8 bases and J by 4 bases, with 12 bases between the two germline ends. The CDR3 sequence is CASCLLEYNEQFF. CDR3 nucleotides: TGTGCCAGCTGCTTGCTAGAATACAATGAGCAGTTCTTC.

The J gene is TRBJ2-1, the V gene TRBV21-1. TRBV21-1 is shown as a pseudogene. CDR3 length equals 13 residues. The CDR3, as DNA: TGTGCCAGCAGCAAAGTGAAGGGCAATGAGCAGTTCTTC. It is translated as CASSKVKGNEQFF.

The genes are TRBV30 and TRBJ2-2; D is possibly TRBD2 (6 bases). The CDR3 is 14 residues long. V lost 5 bases, J lost 5 bases, and 15 bases lay in between. CDR1 and CDR2 from the germline V gene are GTSNPN and SVGIG (reference sequence). The CDR3, as DNA: TGTGCCTGGGTTGGAGGGGCAGGAACCGGGGAGCTGTTTTTT. Residues: CAWVGGAGTGELFF.

This clone was seen a few times. This sequence joins TRBV18 and TRBJ1-5, with a weak D call TRBD1 (6 bases). The V end lost 0 bases, the J end lost 4 bases, and 10 bases lay between the germline ends. Germline CDR1 and CDR2: KGHSH and LQKENI. This CDR3 contains 15 residues. The CDR3 reads CASSPPGGGNQPQHF. The CDR3 region has the DNA TGTGCCAGCTCACCACCGGGGGGCGGGAATCAGCCCCAGCATTTT.

The rearrangement uses TRBV30 and TRBJ1-6; no definite D call. Per germline, CDR1 GTSNPN and CDR2 SVGIG (reference sequence). V gave up 0 bases and J gave up 5 bases, with 5 bases separating them. This CDR3 spans 13 amino acids. CDR3 amino acids: CAWSVSDNSPLHF. The CDR3, as DNA: TGTGCCTGGAGTGTGTCCGATAATTCACCCCTCCACTTT.

This clone came up a few times. This chain uses TRBV7-9 with TRBJ2-2, with 8 bases fitting TRBD1. Germline lookup yields CDR1 SEHNR and CDR2 FQNEAQ (reference sequence). V trimming: 5 bases; J trimming: 2 bases; junction bases outside the gene matches: 4. The CDR3 sequence is 15 residues long. The CDR3 nucleotides are TGTGCCAGCAGCCAAGGACAGGGAAACACCGGGGAGCTGTTTTTT. It yields the protein CASSQGQGNTGELFF.